The subject of this entry is one TCR beta chain. The antigen is not known. CDR1 and CDR2 from the germline V gene are SGHAT and FQNNGV. The CDR3 loop spans 14 amino acids. Trimming cost V 3 bases and J 1 base, with 7 bases left between them. The data stem from a study of CD8+ T cells in alopecia areata. Study-level background: It was oral tofacitinib, at 5 to 10 mg twice daily, that treated patients received. Study results and limitations: Patients displayed less clarity in TCR sharing than mice, a finding possibly related to HLA. Lesional scalp exceeded normal scalp in clonality, especially in alopecia totalis/universalis. Besides other cells, scalp samples also yield sequences of resident alphabeta T cells from normal skin.

Collected material from alopecia areata patients comprised lesional scalp punch biopsies and peripheral blood. The sequencing template was cDNA reverse transcribed from extracted RNA. Some clones are missing from TCRdb's copy, which holds only in-frame ones; the method was immunoSEQ multiplex PCR. The sample consists of over 7,000 clones, around 60% of them appearing once. The chain couples TRBV11-2 to TRBJ2-1; a weak D match, TRBD2 (5 bases). The receptor was derived from a human donor with alopecia areata. Sequenced here: skin, sampled at week 0. CDR3: CASSFRGSYNEQFF. CDR3 in DNA: TGTGCCAGCAGCTTTCGGGGTTCCTACAATGAGCAGTTCTTC.